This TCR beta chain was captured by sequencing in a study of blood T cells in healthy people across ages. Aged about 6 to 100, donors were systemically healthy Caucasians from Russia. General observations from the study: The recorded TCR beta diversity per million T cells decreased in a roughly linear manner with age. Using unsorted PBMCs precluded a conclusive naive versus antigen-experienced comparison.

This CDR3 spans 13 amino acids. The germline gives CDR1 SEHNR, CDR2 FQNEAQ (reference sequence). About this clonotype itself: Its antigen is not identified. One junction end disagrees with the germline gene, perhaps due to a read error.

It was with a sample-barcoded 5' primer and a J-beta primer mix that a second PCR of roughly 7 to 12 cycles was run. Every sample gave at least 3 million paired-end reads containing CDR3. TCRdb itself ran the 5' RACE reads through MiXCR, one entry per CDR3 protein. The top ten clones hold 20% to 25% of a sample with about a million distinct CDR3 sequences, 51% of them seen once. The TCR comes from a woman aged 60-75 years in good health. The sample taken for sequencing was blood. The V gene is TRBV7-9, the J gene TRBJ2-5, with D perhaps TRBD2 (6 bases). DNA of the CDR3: TGTGCCAGCAGGTTAGCGGCCTGGGAGACCCAGTACTTC. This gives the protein CASRLAAWETQYF. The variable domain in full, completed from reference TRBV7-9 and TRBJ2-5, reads DTGVSQNPRHKITKRGQNVTFRCDPISEHNRLYWYRQTLGQGPEFLTYFQNEAQLEKSRLLSDRFSAERPKGSFSTLEIQRTEQGDSAMYLCASRLAAWETQYFGPGTRLLVL.